This entry features one TCR beta chain sequence. This record comes from a study of blood T cell repertoires in COVID-19. Study summary: Sites in the United States, Italy and Spain provided acute and convalescent COVID-19 samples.

Germline CDR1 LNHNV, CDR2 YYDKDF (reference sequence). There are 14 residues in the CDR3. Trimming removed 0 bases at V and 6 bases at J, with 9 bases between. The assay was immunoSEQ multiplex PCR, and TCRdb's table has in-frame clones only and misses some. The data contain approximately 60,000 clones, more than 75% of them seen just once; the ten biggest clones take up roughly 5.4%. The sample taken for sequencing was peripheral blood. This rearrangement joins TRBV15 to TRBJ1-3, with D tentatively TRBD1 (5 bases). This receptor was obtained from a human donor in a cohort sampled during active COVID-19. The CDR3 here is CATSRDLQENTIYF. CDR3 in DNA: TGTGCCACCAGCAGAGATTTACAGGAAAACACCATATATTTT.